This TCR beta chain appears in the sequencing data of a study of blood T cell repertoires in COVID-19. Study background: The United States, Italy and Spain provided the acute and convalescent COVID-19 samples. The cDNA or gDNA used as material had been derived from T cells, B-cell-depleted T cells, or PBMCs.

Original processing notes: The assay estimated nucleated cells by amplifying reference gene primers. Profiled with immunoSEQ multiplex PCR; TCRdb holds only in-frame clones, not every one. Clone size and the V and J calls come from that table; the DNA yielded D and trimming. The table has some 110,000 clones, roughly 91% seen once. CDR1 is LNHNV and CDR2 is YYDKDF in the germline V gene (reference sequence). After removal of 3 bases from V and 0 bases from J, the junction contained 2 bases not matched to a gene. The CDR3 covers 15 residues. The sample taken for sequencing was peripheral blood. The chain combines TRBV15 with TRBJ2-1; the match to TRBD2 covers 7 bases. The origin of this receptor is a human donor in a cohort sampled during active COVID-19. The CDR3 bases are TGTGCCACCAGCAGGGCTAGCGGCTCCTACAATGAGCAGTTCTTC. This gives the protein CATSRASGSYNEQFF.